This T cell receptor beta chain emerged from a study of OX40 agonist ivuxolimab in advanced cancers. Study at large: Each dose-escalation patient presented with hepatocellular carcinoma, melanoma, renal cell or head and neck cancer. General observations from the study: It was not determined which antigens were specifically recognized by the peripheral T cells that had undergone clonal expansion. At 0.1-3.0 mg/kg, partial responders had clonal expansion among the lowest observed.

There are 12 residues in the CDR3. Trimming took 4 bases from V and 6 from J; bases not matched to a gene: 3. Per germline, CDR1 MDHEN and CDR2 SYDVKM. About this clone: The antigen is not known.

Sequencing used immunoSEQ multiplex PCR; TCRdb keeps in-frame clones, though not all of them. The sample shows about 33,000 clones, roughly 84% of them seen only once. The sequence came from an adult with an advanced solid tumor such as melanoma, head and neck, liver or kidney cancer. This chain links TRBV28 with TRBJ2-7, with 7 nucleotides matching TRBD2. Sequencing used CD4+ or CD8+ T cells sorted from blood, obtained in a trial of the OX40 agonist ivuxolimab. CDR3 region: CASSSPGGEQYF. The CDR3 region has the DNA TGTGCCAGCAGTTCGCCGGGGGGCGAGCAGTACTTC.